This entry lists 4 T cell receptor beta chains sequenced from one sample in a study of blood T cells in healthy people across ages. A J-beta primer mix and a sample-barcoded 5' primer were used in a second PCR of about 7 to 12 cycles. Each CDR3 protein gets one entry after TCRdb re-called the 5' RACE reads with MiXCR. Among about 650,000 distinct CDR3 sequences listed, roughly 32% were seen once. Material for sequencing was blood. The source of these receptors is an elderly woman in good health.

In its sample, this clonotype was seen many times. The rearrangement links TRBV10-3 to TRBJ2-1; possibly TRBD2 for D (5 bases). The CDR3 runs 11 residues. With 7 bases removed from V and 10 bases from J, the gap between germline ends came to 11 bases. The V gene's germline CDR1 is ENHRY and CDR2 SYGVKD. CDR3 coding DNA: TGTGCCATCACCGACTATTTCGAGCAGTTCTTC. This translates into CAITDYFEQFF.

This sequence joins TRBV7-2 and TRBJ2-7; D not resolved. V was trimmed by 5 bases and J by 3 bases, leaving 14 bases between them. Germline loops: CDR1 SGHTA, CDR2 FQGNSA. The CDR3 has 14 residues. The CDR3: CASSDGQARYEQYF. The CDR3 nucleotides are TGTGCCAGCAGCGACGGCCAAGCACGCTACGAGCAGTACTTC.

This rearrangement joins TRBV7-2 to TRBJ1-1, with D unresolved. Trimming took 5 bases from V and 6 from J, leaving 10 bases between them. Germline CDR1 is SGHTA and CDR2 is FQGNSA. CDR3 length: 12 amino acids. Written as DNA, the CDR3 is TGTGCCAGCAGCCCCCTTATCGCTGAAGCTTTCTTT. Residues: CASSPLIAEAFF.

This clonotype has a count of ten or more. The V gene is TRBV20-1, the J gene TRBJ1-2; TRBD1 is a possible D gene (6 bases). This CDR3 spans 14 amino acids. Trimming shortened V by 2 bases and J by 2 bases, and 12 bases separated the two germline ends. Germline V gene data show CDR1 as DFQATT and CDR2 as SNEGSKA (reference sequence). The CDR3 region has the DNA TGCAGTGCTAGACGGGAGGGACACAACTATGGCTACACCTTC. Translation: CSARREGHNYGYTF.